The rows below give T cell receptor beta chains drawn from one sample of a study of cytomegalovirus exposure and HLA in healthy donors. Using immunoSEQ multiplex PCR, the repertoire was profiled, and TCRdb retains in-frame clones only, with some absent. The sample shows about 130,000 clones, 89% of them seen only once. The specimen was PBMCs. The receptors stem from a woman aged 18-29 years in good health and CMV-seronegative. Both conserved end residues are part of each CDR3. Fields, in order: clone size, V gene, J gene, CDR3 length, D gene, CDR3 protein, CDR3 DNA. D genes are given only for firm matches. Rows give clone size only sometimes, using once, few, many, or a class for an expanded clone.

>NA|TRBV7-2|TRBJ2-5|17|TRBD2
CASNPNLASGTGATQYF
TGTGCCAGCAACCCCAATTTGGCTAGCGGGACGGGGGCGACCCAGTACTTC
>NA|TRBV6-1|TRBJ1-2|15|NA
CASSEVAGALGGYTF
TGTGCCAGCAGTGAAGTAGCGGGGGCGCTTGGGGGCTACACCTTC
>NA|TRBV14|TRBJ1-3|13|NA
CASSLSAGTPLYF
TGTGCCAGCAGCCTTTCAGCCGGGACACCCCTATATTTT
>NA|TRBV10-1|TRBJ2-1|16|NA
CASSEFSPLSYNEQFF
TGCGCCAGCAGTGAGTTCTCCCCTCTCTCCTACAATGAGCAGTTCTTC
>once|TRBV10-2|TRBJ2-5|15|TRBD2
CASSGGLAGYETQYF
TGCGCCAGCAGCGGGGGACTAGCGGGGTACGAGACCCAGTACTTC
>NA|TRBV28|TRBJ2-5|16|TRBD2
CASSLTSGTMRETQYF
TGTGCCAGCAGTTTAACTTCCGGGACTATGAGGGAGACCCAGTACTTC
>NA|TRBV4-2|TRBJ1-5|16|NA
CASSHGFLSSTQPQHF
TGTGCCAGCAGCCATGGTTTCTTGAGCTCGACACAGCCCCAGCATTTT
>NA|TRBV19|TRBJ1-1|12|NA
CASKSSNTEAFF
TGTGCCAGTAAAAGCTCGAACACTGAAGCTTTCTTT
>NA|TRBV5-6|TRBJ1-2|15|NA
CASSFVNREGYGYTF
TGTGCCAGCAGTTTCGTTAACAGGGAGGGCTATGGCTACACCTTC
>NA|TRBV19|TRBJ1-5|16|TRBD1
CASKIGLDRGNQPQHF
TGTGCCAGTAAAATTGGCCTGGACAGGGGAAATCAGCCCCAGCATTTT
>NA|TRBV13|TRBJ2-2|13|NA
CASSLGSTGELFF
TGTGCCAGCAGCTTGGGGAGCACCGGGGAGCTGTTTTTT
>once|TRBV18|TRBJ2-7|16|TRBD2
CASSPTLLAGWDEQYF
TGTGCCAGCTCACCCACCCTCTTAGCGGGATGGGACGAGCAGTACTTC
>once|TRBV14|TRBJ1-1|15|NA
CASSQVSWAKTEAFF
TGTGCCAGCAGCCAAGTCTCCTGGGCGAAGACTGAAGCTTTCTTT
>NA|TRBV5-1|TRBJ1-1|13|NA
CASSYQGSPEAFF
TGCGCCAGCAGCTACCAGGGCAGCCCTGAAGCTTTCTTT
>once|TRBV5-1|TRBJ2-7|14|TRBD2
CASRSSGRPYEQYF
TGCGCCAGCAGATCTAGCGGGAGGCCGTACGAGCAGTACTTC
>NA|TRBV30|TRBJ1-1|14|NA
CAWSVGGANTEAFF
TGTGCCTGGAGTGTGGGTGGAGCAAACACTGAAGCTTTCTTT
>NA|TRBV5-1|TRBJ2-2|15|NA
CASSLDGMNTGELFF
TGCGCCAGCAGCTTGGACGGGATGAACACCGGGGAGCTGTTTTTT
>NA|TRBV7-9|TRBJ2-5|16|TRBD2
CASSLRLAGGSETQYF
TGTGCCAGCAGCTTAAGGCTAGCGGGAGGATCGGAGACCCAGTACTTC
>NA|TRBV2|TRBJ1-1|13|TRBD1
CASSPTGVTEAFF
TGTGCCAGCAGCCCGACAGGGGTAACTGAAGCTTTCTTT
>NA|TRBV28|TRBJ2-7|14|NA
CASSRIGGGYEQYF
TGTGCCAGCAGCCGCATAGGGGGAGGGTACGAGCAGTACTTC
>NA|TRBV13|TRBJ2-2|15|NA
CASSGWATNTGELFF
TGTGCCAGCAGCGGATGGGCCACCAACACCGGGGAGCTGTTTTTT
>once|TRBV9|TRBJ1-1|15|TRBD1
CASSVEGQVITEAFF
TGTGCCAGCAGCGTAGAGGGACAGGTAATCACTGAAGCTTTCTTT
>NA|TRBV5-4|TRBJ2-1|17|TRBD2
CASTLFAGTSGSNEQFF
TGTGCCAGCACCCTATTCGCCGGGACTAGCGGGAGCAATGAGCAGTTCTTC
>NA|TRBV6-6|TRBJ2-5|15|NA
CASSSGTTSQETQYF
TGTGCCAGCAGTTCCGGGACAACCTCCCAAGAGACCCAGTACTTC
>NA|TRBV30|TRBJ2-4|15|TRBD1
CAWSLGQGVKNIQYF
TGTGCCTGGAGTCTGGGACAGGGGGTAAAAAACATTCAGTACTTC
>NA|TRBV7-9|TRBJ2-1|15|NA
CASSQGSSYFNEQFF
TGTGCCAGCAGCCAGGGGTCCTCGTATTTCAATGAGCAGTTCTTC
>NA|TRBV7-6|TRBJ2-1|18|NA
CASSLVGTDRSSYNEQFF
TGTGCCAGCAGCTTAGTGGGGACTGACCGCAGCTCCTACAATGAGCAGTTCTTC
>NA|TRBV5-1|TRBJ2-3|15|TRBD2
CASRRTSAGTDTQYF
TGCGCCAGCAGACGGACTAGCGCCGGCACAGATACGCAGTATTTT
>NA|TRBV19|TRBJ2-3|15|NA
CASSIIAASTDTQYF
TGTGCCAGTAGTATTATAGCGGCTAGCACAGATACGCAGTATTTT
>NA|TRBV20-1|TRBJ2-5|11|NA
CSAGGAETQYF
TGCAGTGCGGGTGGAGCGGAGACCCAGTACTTC
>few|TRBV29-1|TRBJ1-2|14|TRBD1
CSVEGTGLSYGYTF
TGCAGCGTTGAAGGGACAGGCCTTAGCTATGGCTACACCTTC
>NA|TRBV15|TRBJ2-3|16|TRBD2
CATSRGSGRSGDTQYF
TGTGCCACCAGCAGAGGGAGCGGGAGAAGTGGAGATACGCAGTATTTT
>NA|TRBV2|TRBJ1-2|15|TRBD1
CASSITTRDRGWDTF
TGTGCCAGCAGTATTACCACCAGAGACAGGGGCTGGGACACCTTC
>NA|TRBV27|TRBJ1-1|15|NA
CASRLLQVQNTEAFF
TGTGCCAGCAGGTTATTACAGGTCCAGAACACTGAAGCTTTCTTT
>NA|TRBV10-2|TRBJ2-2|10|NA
CASSEGLLFF
TGCGCCAGCAGTGAGGGTTTACTTTTTTTT
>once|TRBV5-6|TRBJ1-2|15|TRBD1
CASSIPGQGSSGYTF
TGTGCCAGCAGTATCCCGGGACAGGGTTCCTCGGGCTACACCTTC
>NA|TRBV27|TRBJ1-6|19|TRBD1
CASSLVFLGQKSRISPLHF
TGTGCCAGCAGTTTAGTATTCCTGGGACAGAAAAGTAGGATTTCACCCCTCCACTTT
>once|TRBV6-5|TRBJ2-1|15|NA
CASILKQGPYNEQFF
TGTGCCAGCATCCTAAAACAGGGTCCCTACAATGAGCAGTTCTTC
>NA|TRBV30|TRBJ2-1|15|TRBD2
CAWSVGTSSYNEQFF
TGTGCCTGGAGTGTTGGGACTAGCTCCTACAATGAGCAGTTCTTC
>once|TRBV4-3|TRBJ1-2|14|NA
CASSQDPGKGGYTF
TGCGCCAGCAGCCAAGATCCAGGGAAAGGTGGCTACACCTTC
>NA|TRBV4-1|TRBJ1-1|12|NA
CASSQGRTEAFF
TGCGCCAGCAGCCAAGGGAGGACTGAAGCTTTCTTT
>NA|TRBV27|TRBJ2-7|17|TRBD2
CASSRRILAGGDYEQYF
TGTGCCAGCAGTCGGCGGATACTAGCGGGAGGGGACTACGAGCAGTACTTC
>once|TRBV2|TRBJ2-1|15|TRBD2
CASSSSGSTYNEQFF
TGTGCCAGCAGTTCTAGCGGGTCAACCTACAATGAGCAGTTCTTC
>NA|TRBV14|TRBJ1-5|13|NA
CASSQQDNQPQHF
TGTGCCAGCAGCCAACAGGACAATCAGCCCCAGCATTTT
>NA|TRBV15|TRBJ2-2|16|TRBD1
CATSRGGTDYRWELFF
TGTGCCACCAGCAGAGGAGGGACAGACTACCGGTGGGAGCTGTTTTTT
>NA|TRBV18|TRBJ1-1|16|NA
CASSPVTGQGNTEAFF
TGTGCCAGCTCACCCGTGACAGGACAAGGGAACACTGAAGCTTTCTTT
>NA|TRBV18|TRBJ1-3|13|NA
CASSEQSGNTIYF
TGTGCCAGCTCGGAGCAATCAGGAAACACCATATATTTT
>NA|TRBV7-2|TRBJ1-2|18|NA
CASSKHSERQVAQYGYTF
TGTGCCAGCAGCAAACACTCCGAGAGACAGGTGGCCCAGTATGGCTACACCTTC
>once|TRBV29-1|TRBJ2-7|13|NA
CSVVTQGRYEQYF
TGCAGCGTTGTGACGCAGGGGCGTTACGAGCAGTACTTC
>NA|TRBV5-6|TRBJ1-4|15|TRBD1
CASSQRTGGNEKLFF
TGTGCCAGCAGCCAACGGACAGGGGGAAATGAAAAACTGTTTTTT
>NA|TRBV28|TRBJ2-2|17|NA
CASSLWGQVGLTGELFF
TGTGCCAGCAGTTTATGGGGACAAGTTGGGCTCACCGGGGAGCTGTTTTTT
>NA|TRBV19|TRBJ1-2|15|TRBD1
CASRQGVEDNYGYTF
TGTGCCAGCAGACAGGGCGTCGAGGATAACTATGGCTACACCTTC
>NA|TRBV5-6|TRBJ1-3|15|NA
CASSADGGAGNTIYF
TGTGCCAGCAGCGCAGACGGGGGAGCTGGAAACACCATATATTTT
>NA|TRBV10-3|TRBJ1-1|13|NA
CAISGRPGAEAFF
TGTGCCATCAGTGGCCGTCCAGGGGCCGAAGCTTTCTTT
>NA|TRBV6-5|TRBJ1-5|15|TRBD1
CASSNGQGSNQPQHF
TGTGCCAGCAGTAACGGACAGGGCAGCAATCAGCCCCAGCATTTT